The clone carrying this T cell receptor (beta chain) has a handful of counts. Its antigen is unidentified. This sample stems from a study of T-cell memory formation after mild COVID-19. Study outcomes and limitations: The main location of contracting CD4+ clones was CM and EM, and that of contracting CD8+ clones was EMRA.

The length of the CDR3 is 17 residues. V was pared by 1 base and J by 5 bases, with 14 bases of the junction left unmatched. Germline CDR1 and CDR2: SGHVS and FNYEAQ. TCRdb re-called the 5' RACE reads with MiXCR, one entry per CDR3 protein. The sample has about 68,000 distinct CDR3 sequences; approximately 15% are singletons. The material sequenced was PBMCs or a T cell subset sorted from them (not recorded which). The gene calls are TRBV7-6 and TRBJ2-7; 7 nucleotides agree with TRBD1. This sequence was found in an adult woman who had mild COVID-19 (a few samples of this study predate the infection). Cell type and time point are not known. The CDR3 region is CASSLDVGGEWSDEQYF. The CDR3 region has the DNA TGTGCCAGCAGCTTAGACGTAGGGGGCGAGTGGAGCGACGAGCAGTACTTC.